What follows describes a single T cell receptor beta chain. Trimming shortened V by 1 base and J by 6 bases, and 7 bases separated the two germline ends. Per the germline V gene, CDR1 is LGHNA and CDR2 is YNFKEQ. The CDR3 totals 13 residues. This sample is part of a study of blood T cell repertoires in COVID-19. On the study more broadly: The samples span acute and convalescent COVID-19 from the United States, Italy and Spain. T cells, B-cell-depleted T cells, or PBMCs supplied cDNA or gDNA.

In the original analysis: Reference gene primers were amplified, and this amplification served to estimate nucleated cell counts. Assay used: immunoSEQ multiplex PCR; TCRdb lists only in-frame clones, some missing. The D gene and trimming were derived from the DNA, and the V and J assignments and clone size from that table. Of fewer than 400,000 clones listed, around 80% were seen once; the top ten hold just under 3%. The rearrangement joins TRBV4-2 to TRBJ2-1, with D hard to call. The source is a man aged 30 to 45 with active or convalescent COVID-19. Sequencing was done on a sample of peripheral blood. CDR3 amino acids: CASSQVGFNEQFF. The CDR3 DNA is TGTGCCAGCAGCCAAGTCGGGTTCAATGAGCAGTTCTTC.